These 13 T cell receptor beta chains share one sample of origin, sequenced in a study of graft-versus-host responses after intestinal transplantation. Only in-frame clones appear in the TCRdb table, and some are missing; sequencing was by immunoSEQ multiplex PCR. The profile shows 70,000 or so clones, nearly 85% of them singletons. Antigens for these TCRs are unknown. Sequenced material: unstimulated CD4+ T cells sorted from spleen or lymph node cells, taken before transplant. These receptor sequences come from a human donor who was the organ donor for an intestinal transplant.

CDR3 bases: TGCAGCGCCATGAGGGAAATGGGCACCGGGGAGCTGTTTTTT. Encoded protein: CSAMREMGTGELFF. The chain joins TRBV29-1 to TRBJ2-2, with a possible D match to TRBD2 (5 bases). The CDR3 runs to 14 residues. V lost 7 bases and J lost 4, with 16 bases in between. From germline, CDR1 is SQVTM and CDR2 ANQGSEA.

This clone was seen only a few times. J is TRBJ2-5 and V is TRBV28; 7 bases are a match to TRBD2. From germline, CDR1 is MDHEN and CDR2 SYDVKM. The CDR3 contains 14 residues. Germline trimming cut 7 bases from V and 3 bases from J; bases unmatched to any gene: 8. The CDR3 bases are TGTGCCAGCACCCCCCCCGGGACTAAAGAGACCCAGTACTTC. This sequence encodes CASTPPGTKETQYF.

The V call is TRBV6-1, the J call TRBJ1-2; no firm D call. The CDR3 length is 13 residues. Per the germline V gene, CDR1 is MNHNS and CDR2 is SASEGT. V was shortened by 6 bases and J by 0 bases, with 8 bases between the two germline ends. As DNA, the CDR3 is TGTGCCAGCAGGAGGGTGTCTAACTATGGCTACACCTTC. Protein product: CASRRVSNYGYTF.

The J gene is TRBJ2-3, the V gene TRBV4-1; 13 positions agree with TRBD2. V was clipped by 2 bases and J by 3 bases; unmatched bases: 8. Germline V gene data show CDR1 as MGHRA and CDR2 as YSYEKL. The CDR3 totals 18 residues. CDR3 region: CASSQTSGGALGTDTQYF. DNA of the CDR3: TGCGCCAGCAGCCAAACTAGCGGGGGGGCCTTAGGGACAGATACGCAGTATTTT.

V is TRBV7-8 and J is TRBJ1-5; D gene ambiguous. Trimming took off 0 bases at V and 0 bases at J, with 18 bases between the two ends. Germline values: CDR1 SGHVS, CDR2 FQNEAQ. The CDR3 is 19 residues long. The CDR3 loop is CASSLAQLREAGSNQPQHF. The DNA for the CDR3 is TGTGCCAGCAGCTTAGCCCAATTGAGGGAGGCAGGTAGCAATCAGCCCCAGCATTTT.

The chain has TRBV28 and TRBJ1-2, with TRBD1 matching 7 bases. The length of the CDR3 is 12 residues. The germline V gene encodes CDR1 MDHEN and CDR2 SYDVKM. J was trimmed by 10 bases and V by 5 bases; bases with no gene match: 7. The CDR3 region has the DNA TGTGCCAGCAGTCTAGTCGACAGGGCCTACACCTTC. Its translation: CASSLVDRAYTF.

This clone was counted once. V usage is TRBV28 and J usage is TRBJ1-5; 9 nucleotides align to TRBD1. Germline loops: CDR1 MDHEN, CDR2 SYDVKM. V shed 0 bases, J shed 1 base, and the junction held 1 base outside the gene matches. There are 16 residues in the CDR3. CDR3 in amino acids: CASSLWTGGSNQPQHF. In nucleotides, the CDR3 is TGTGCCAGCAGTTTATGGACAGGGGGAAGCAATCAGCCCCAGCATTTT.

The chain joins TRBV28 to TRBJ1-4, with D hard to call. The CDR3 loop spans 13 amino acids. Germline V gene sequence: CDR1 MDHEN, CDR2 SYDVKM. Trimming stripped 2 bases from V and 5 bases from J, with 6 bases between. Here the CDR3 reads CASSLAANEKLFF. The CDR3 coding sequence is TGTGCCAGCAGTTTAGCGGCAAATGAAAAACTGTTTTTT.

The CDR3 is CAITGFGGEAFF. The CDR3 nucleotides read TGTGCCATCACGGGGTTTGGGGGCGAAGCTTTCTTT. The genes are TRBV10-3 and TRBJ1-1, with D possibly being TRBD1 (6 bases). The CDR3 has 12 residues. Germline-derived CDR1 and CDR2 are ENHRY and SYGVKD. The V end was cut by 7 bases, the J end by 8 bases, with 14 bases between.

V usage is TRBV9 and J usage is TRBJ2-3; D may be TRBD2 (6 bases). CDR1 is SGDLS, CDR2 YYNGEE, per germline. CDR3 length: 14 amino acids. Trimming took off 6 bases at V and 0 bases at J, with 11 bases between the two ends. The CDR3 DNA reads TGTGCCAGCACCCCTAGCGCTAGCACAGATACGCAGTATTTT. Amino acids: CASTPSASTDTQYF. Supplemented by reference TRBV9 and TRBJ2-3, the full variable domain reads DSGVTQTPKHLITATGQRVTLRCSPRSGDLSVYWYQQSLDQGLQFLIQYYNGEERAKGNILERFSAQQFPDLHSELNLSSLELGDSALYFCASTPSASTDTQYFGPGTRLTVL.

The V and J genes are TRBV2 and TRBJ2-5, with 9 bases aligning to TRBD2. The CDR3 has 14 amino acids. Germline lookup yields CDR1 SNHLY and CDR2 FYNNEI. J lost 2 bases, V lost 6 bases, and 4 bases had no gene match. The DNA for the CDR3 is TGTGCCAGCAGGAGTAGCGGGGGTCAAGAGACCCAGTACTTC. This sequence encodes CASRSSGGQETQYF.

The chain joins TRBV6-5 to TRBJ1-1; no firm D call. CDR3 length equals 12 residues. Germline CDR1 reads MNHEY; CDR2 reads SVGAGI. Trimming took 6 bases from V and 1 from J, leaving 6 bases between them. The CDR3 loop is CASREGNTEAFF. The CDR3 coding sequence is TGTGCCAGCAGGGAGGGGAACACTGAAGCTTTCTTT.

J is TRBJ2-6 and V is TRBV28, with TRBD1 matching over 8 bases. CDR3 length equals 15 residues. V gave up 4 bases and J gave up 4 bases; unmatched junction bases: 3. Germline V CDR1 and CDR2: MDHEN, SYDVKM. The CDR3 region is CASSSQGAGANVLTF. Here the CDR3 DNA reads TGTGCCAGCAGTTCGCAGGGGGCCGGGGCCAACGTCCTGACTTTC. Based on the CDR3 plus reference TRBV28 and TRBJ2-6, the full variable domain is DVKVTQSSRYLVKRTGEKVFLECVQDMDHENMFWYRQDPGLGLRLIYFSYDVKMKEKGDIPEGYSVSREKKERFSLILESASTNQTSMYLCASSSQGAGANVLTFGAGSRLTVL.